This TCR beta chain came from a study of blood T cell repertoires in COVID-19. Looking at the study overall: Samples came from the United States, Italy and Spain, spanning acute and convalescent COVID-19. T cells, B-cell-depleted T cells, or PBMCs provided the cDNA or gDNA that served as material.

In the authors' methods: For nucleated cells, counts were estimated from reference gene primer amplification. Profiled with immunoSEQ multiplex PCR; TCRdb holds only in-frame clones, not every one. Clonal size and the V and J genes are those of that table, whereas D and trimming came from the DNA. The sample lists under 80,000 clones; about 90% were seen once. This CDR3 has 16 amino acids. What was sequenced was peripheral blood. The receptor was derived from a woman older than 75 with active COVID-19. This chain links TRBV21-1 with TRBJ2-7; the listed D gene, TRBD1, was not tested against the DNA. TRBV21-1 is reported as a pseudogene. This CDR3 is CASSKFCVAGDWEQYF. The CDR3 nucleotides read TGTGCCAGCAGCAAATTCTGTGTTGCAGGGGATTGGGAGCAGTACTTC.